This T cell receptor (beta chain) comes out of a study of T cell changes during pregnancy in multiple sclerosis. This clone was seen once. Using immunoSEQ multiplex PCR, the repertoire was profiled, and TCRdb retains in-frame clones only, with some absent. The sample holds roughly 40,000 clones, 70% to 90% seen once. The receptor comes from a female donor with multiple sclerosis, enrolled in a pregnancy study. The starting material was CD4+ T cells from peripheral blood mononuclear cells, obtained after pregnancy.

The CDR3 DNA is TGTGCCAGCACACCTCCAGGGGGCGGGTACCAAGAGACCCAGTACTTC. It yields the protein CASTPPGGGYQETQYF. The gene calls are TRBV14 and TRBJ2-5; 8 positions match TRBD1. V gave up 7 bases and J gave up 0 bases; unmatched junction bases: 10. Germline V gene lookup returns CDR1 SGHDN and CDR2 FVKESK. The CDR3 spans 16 residues.